This T cell receptor (beta chain) came from a study of cytotoxic CD8 clonotypes in ibrutinib-treated CLL. This clone was picked up one time. With 5 bases removed from V and 6 bases from J, the gap between germline ends came to 12 bases. The CDR3 contains 13 residues. Germline V CDR1 and CDR2: LNHDA, SQIVND (reference sequence). Clones were read by immunoSEQ multiplex PCR, and TCRdb kept only the in-frame ones, dropping some. The sample shows about 140,000 clones, roughly 90% of them seen only once. Here the sequenced sample was PBMCs, taken after 12 months of ibrutinib treatment. This TCR was sampled from a human donor with chronic lymphocytic leukemia. The chain combines TRBV19 with TRBJ2-3, with D tentatively TRBD2 (6 bases). Written as DNA, the CDR3 is TGTGCCAGTAGTCCACTTGGGGGGGATACGCAGTATTTT. The encoded protein is CASSPLGGDTQYF.